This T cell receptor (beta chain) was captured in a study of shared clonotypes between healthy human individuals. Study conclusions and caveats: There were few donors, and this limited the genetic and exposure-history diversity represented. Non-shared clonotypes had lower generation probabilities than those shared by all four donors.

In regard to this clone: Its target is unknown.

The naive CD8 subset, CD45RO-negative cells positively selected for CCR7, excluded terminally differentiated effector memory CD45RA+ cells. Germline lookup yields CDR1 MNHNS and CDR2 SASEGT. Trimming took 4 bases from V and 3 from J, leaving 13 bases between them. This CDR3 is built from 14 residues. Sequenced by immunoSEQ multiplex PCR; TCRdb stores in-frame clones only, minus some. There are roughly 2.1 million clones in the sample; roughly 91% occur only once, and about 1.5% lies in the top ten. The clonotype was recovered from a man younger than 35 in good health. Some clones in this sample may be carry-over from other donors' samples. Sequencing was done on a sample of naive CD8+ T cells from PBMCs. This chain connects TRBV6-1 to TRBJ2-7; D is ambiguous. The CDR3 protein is CASSVQRSFYEQYF. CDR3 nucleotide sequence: TGTGCCAGCAGTGTGCAAAGATCGTTCTACGAGCAGTACTTC.